Included here is one TCR beta chain sequence, with context. Study processing details: Amplification of reference gene primers was used by the study to estimate nucleated cell counts. Here immunoSEQ multiplex PCR was the method, and the copy in TCRdb shows in-frame clones only, minus some. Clone size and V and J calls were adopted from that table, with D and trimming inferred from the DNA. The sample includes about 250,000 clones, around 89% seen only once; the top ten take roughly 9%. Germline CDR1 SGHTA, CDR2 FQGNSA. The CDR3 runs to 18 residues. V lost 5 bases, J lost 0 bases, and 9 bases stayed unmatched. The data derive from a study of blood T cell repertoires in COVID-19. Across the study: The cDNA or gDNA used as material had been derived from T cells, B-cell-depleted T cells, or PBMCs.

Participant reports of clinical history set cohort assignment. Specimen: PBMCs or T cells enriched from blood (not recorded which). This sequence originates from a man aged 40-55 years who had recovered from COVID-19. The V call is TRBV7-2, the J call TRBJ1-4; 10 bases are shared with TRBD1. CDR3 region: CASSRRTGGIPTNEKLFF. The DNA of the CDR3 is TGTGCCAGCAGCAGAAGGACAGGGGGAATACCAACTAATGAAAAACTGTTTTTT.